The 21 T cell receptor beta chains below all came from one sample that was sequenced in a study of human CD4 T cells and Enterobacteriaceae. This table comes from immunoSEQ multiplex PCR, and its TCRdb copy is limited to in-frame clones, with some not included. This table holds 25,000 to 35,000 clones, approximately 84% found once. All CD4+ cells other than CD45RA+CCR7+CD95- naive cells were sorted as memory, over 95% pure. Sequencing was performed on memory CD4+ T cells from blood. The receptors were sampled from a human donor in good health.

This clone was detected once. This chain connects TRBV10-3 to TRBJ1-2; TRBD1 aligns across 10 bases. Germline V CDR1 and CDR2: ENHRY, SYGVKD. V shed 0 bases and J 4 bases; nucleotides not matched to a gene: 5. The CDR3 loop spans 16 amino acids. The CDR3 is CAISESGQGNSYGYTF. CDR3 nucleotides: TGTGCCATCAGTGAGTCGGGACAGGGGAACTCCTATGGCTACACCTTC.

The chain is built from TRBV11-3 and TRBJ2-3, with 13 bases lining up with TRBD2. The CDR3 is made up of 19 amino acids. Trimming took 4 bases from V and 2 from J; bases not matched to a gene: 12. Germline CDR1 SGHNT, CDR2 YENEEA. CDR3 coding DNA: TGTGCCAGCAGCTGGGGACTAGCGGGAATCGGTCCCCTCACAGATACGCAGTATTTT. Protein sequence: CASSWGLAGIGPLTDTQYF.

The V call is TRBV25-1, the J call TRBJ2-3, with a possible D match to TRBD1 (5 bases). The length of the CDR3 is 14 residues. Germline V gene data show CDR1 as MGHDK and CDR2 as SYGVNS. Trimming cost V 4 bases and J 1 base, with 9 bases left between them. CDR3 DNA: TGTGCCAGCAGTGTTGAAGGGGGCACAGATACGCAGTATTTT. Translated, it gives CASSVEGGTDTQYF.

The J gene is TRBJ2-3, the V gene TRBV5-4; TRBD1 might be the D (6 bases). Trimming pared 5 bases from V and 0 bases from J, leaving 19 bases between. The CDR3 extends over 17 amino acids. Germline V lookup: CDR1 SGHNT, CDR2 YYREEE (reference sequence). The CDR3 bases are TGTGCCAGCAGAGTTGGACGAGGACAGCTTAGCACAGATACGCAGTATTTT. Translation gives CASRVGRGQLSTDTQYF.

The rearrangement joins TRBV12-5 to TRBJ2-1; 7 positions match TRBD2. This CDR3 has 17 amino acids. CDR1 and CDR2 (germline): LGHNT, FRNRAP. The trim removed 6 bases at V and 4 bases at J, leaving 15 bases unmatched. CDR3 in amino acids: CASGSYKGGSLYNEQFF. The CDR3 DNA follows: TGTGCTAGTGGCTCCTATAAAGGCGGGAGTTTATACAATGAGCAGTTCTTC.

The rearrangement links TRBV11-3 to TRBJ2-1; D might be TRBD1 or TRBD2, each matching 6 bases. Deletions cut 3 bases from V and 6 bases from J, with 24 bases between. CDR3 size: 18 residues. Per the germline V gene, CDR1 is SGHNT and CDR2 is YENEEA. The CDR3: CASSLDQGGTAGPNEQFF. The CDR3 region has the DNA TGTGCCAGCAGCTTGGACCAAGGGGGGACTGCAGGTCCCAATGAGCAGTTCTTC.

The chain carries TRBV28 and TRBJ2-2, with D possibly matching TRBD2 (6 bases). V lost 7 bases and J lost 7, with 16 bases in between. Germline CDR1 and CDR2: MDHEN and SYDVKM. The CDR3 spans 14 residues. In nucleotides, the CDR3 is TGTGCCAGCAACCTCCCGACTAGTGTCGGGGAGCTGTTTTTT. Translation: CASNLPTSVGELFF.

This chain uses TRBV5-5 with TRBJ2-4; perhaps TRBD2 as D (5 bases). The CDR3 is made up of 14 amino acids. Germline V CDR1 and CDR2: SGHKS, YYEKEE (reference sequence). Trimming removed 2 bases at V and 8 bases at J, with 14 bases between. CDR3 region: CASSFGGSKDIQYF. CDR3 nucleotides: TGTGCCAGCAGCTTTGGTGGGAGCAAGGACATTCAGTACTTC.

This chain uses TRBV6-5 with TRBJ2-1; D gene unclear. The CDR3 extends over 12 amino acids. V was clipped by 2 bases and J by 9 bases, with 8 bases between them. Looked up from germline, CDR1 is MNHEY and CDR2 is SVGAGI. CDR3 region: CASSYGVGEQFF. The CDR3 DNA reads TGTGCCAGCAGTTACGGGGTTGGTGAGCAGTTCTTC.

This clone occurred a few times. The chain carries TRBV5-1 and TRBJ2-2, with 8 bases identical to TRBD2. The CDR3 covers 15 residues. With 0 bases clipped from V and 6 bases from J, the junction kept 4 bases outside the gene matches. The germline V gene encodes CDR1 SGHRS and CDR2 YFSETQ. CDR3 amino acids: CASSLVAGGAGELFF. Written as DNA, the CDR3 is TGCGCCAGCAGCTTGGTGGCGGGAGGTGCCGGGGAGCTGTTTTTT.

CDR3 residues: CASLGQIQETQYF. CDR3 in DNA: TGTGCCAGCCTAGGACAGATCCAAGAGACCCAGTACTTC. The chain joins TRBV2 to TRBJ2-5, with D perhaps matching TRBD1 (6 bases). V gave up 8 bases and J gave up 1 base, with 11 bases separating them. Germline CDR1 reads SNHLY; CDR2 reads FYNNEI. There are 13 residues in the CDR3.

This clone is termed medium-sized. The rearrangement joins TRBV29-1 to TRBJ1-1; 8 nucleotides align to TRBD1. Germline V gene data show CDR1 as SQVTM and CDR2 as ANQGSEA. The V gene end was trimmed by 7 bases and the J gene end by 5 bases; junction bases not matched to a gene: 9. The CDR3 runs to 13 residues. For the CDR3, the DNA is TGCAGCGGGTGGCAGGGGGCCTGGACTGAAGCTTTCTTT. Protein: CSGWQGAWTEAFF.

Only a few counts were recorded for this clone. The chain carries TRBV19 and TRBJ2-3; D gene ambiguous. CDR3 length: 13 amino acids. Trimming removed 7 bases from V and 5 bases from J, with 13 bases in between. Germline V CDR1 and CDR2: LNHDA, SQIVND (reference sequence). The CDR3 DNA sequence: TGTGCCAGTAAACAGCGCTCGGGAGATACGCAGTATTTT. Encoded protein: CASKQRSGDTQYF.

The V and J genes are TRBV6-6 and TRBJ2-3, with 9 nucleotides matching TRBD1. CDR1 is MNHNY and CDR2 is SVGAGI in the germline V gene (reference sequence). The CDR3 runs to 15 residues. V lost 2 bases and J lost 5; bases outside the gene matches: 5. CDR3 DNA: TGTGCCAGCAGTTACCCGGGACAGGGAAAAGATACGCAGTATTTT. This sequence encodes CASSYPGQGKDTQYF.

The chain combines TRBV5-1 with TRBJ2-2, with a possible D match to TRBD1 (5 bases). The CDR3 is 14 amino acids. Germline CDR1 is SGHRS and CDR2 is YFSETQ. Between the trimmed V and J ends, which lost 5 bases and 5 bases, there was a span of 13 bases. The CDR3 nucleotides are TGCGCCAGCAGAGGGGCGGAATTTACCGGGGAGCTGTTTTTT. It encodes CASRGAEFTGELFF. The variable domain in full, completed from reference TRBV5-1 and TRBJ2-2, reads KAGVTQTPRYLIKTRGQQVTLSCSPISGHRSVSWYQQTPGQGLQFLFEYFSETQRNKGNFPGRFSGRQFSNSRSEMNVSTLELGDSALYLCASRGAEFTGELFFGEGSRLTVL.

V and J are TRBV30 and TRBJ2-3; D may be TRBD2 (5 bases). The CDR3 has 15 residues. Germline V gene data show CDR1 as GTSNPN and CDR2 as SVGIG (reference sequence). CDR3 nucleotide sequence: TGTGGTCTGGAGGTAGGGCCTAGGAGCACAGATACGCAGTATTTT. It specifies CGLEVGPRSTDTQYF.

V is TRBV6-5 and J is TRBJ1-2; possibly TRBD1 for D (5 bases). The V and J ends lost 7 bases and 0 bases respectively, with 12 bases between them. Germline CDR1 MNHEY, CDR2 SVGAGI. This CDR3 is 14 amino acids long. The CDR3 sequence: CASTPRGANYGYTF. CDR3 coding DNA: TGTGCCAGCACCCCGAGGGGAGCTAACTATGGCTACACCTTC.

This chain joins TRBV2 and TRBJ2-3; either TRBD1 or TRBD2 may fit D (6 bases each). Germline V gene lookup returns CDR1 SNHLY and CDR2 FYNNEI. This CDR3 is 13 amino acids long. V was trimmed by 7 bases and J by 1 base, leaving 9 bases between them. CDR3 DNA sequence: TGTGCCAGCAAGAGGGGGGGCACAGATACGCAGTATTTT. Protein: CASKRGGTDTQYF.

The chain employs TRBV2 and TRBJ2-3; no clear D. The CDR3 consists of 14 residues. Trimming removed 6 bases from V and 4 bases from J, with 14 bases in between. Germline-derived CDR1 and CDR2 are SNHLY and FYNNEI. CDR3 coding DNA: TGTGCCAGCAGCCTCCTTGAAGGGTCAGATACGCAGTATTTT. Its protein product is CASSLLEGSDTQYF.

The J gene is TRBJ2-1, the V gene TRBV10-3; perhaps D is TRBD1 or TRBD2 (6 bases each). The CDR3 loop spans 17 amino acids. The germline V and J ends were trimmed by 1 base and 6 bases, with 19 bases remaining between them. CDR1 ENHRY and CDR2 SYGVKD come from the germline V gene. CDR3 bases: TGTGCCATCAGTGAGTTCCTCCCGGGACGGGGGCGCAATGAGCAGTTCTTC. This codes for CAISEFLPGRGRNEQFF.

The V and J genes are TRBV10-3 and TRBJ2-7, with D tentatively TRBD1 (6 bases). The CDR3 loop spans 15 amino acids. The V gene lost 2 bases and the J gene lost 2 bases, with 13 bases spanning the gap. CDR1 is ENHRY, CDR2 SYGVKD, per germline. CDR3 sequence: CAISEGVTGTYEQYF. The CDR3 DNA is TGTGCCATCAGTGAGGGGGTGACAGGCACCTACGAGCAGTACTTC.